Listed here are 8 T cell receptor beta chains from one sample, sequenced in a study of tumor-infiltrating lymphocytes in primary liver carcinoma. Co-extraction yielded RNA and DNA from approximately 22-30 mg of unsorted bulk tissue. Total RNA amounting to approximately 460 ng was the source from which TCR beta cDNA was made with a constant-region primer. Investigators got TCR beta libraries out of three nested multiplex PCR rounds, done with slightly modified ARM-PCR. Amplification in the first two PCR rounds was performed using TRBV1-TRBV30 forward primers and a C-beta reverse primer for approximately 10 cycles each. MiXCR was run by TCRdb on the multiplex PCR reads, yielding one entry per CDR3 protein. The data show fewer than 70,000 distinct CDR3 sequences, with just over 70% seen just once and approximately 50% held by the top ten. Sequenced material: liver tumor tissue from sampling region 2. This sample's subset: tumor region T2, inferior pole. These receptors were collected from a man aged 35 to 55 with primary liver carcinoma and hepatitis B virus infection.

Details on this clonotype: A much larger clone differs from this one at a single base, so this may be a read error. The chain links TRBV24-1 to TRBJ1-5, with D unclear. V lost 5 bases and J 2 bases, leaving 12 bases between the germline ends. The CDR3 is 15 amino acids. Per the germline V gene, CDR1 is KGHDR and CDR2 is SFDVKD. The CDR3 loop is CATSVTGLGNQPQHF. For the CDR3, the DNA is TGTGCCACCAGTGTTACCGGACTTGGCAATCAGCCCCAGCATTTT.

The sample holds one count of this clonotype. This sequence may be a read error, since a much larger clone differs from it by one base. The chain recombines TRBV5-1 with TRBJ2-1, with TRBD2 matching over 11 bases. Germline values: CDR1 SGHRS, CDR2 YFSETQ. CDR3 size: 15 residues. CDR3 nucleotides: TGCGACAGCAGCTTAACTAGCGGGAGCCGGGGGGAGCAGTTCTTC. Its protein is CDSSLTSGSRGEQFF.

This clonotype showed up many times. The J gene is TRBJ1-4, the V gene TRBV28; weak D call: TRBD1 (6 bases). V gave up 3 bases and J gave up 5 bases, with 10 bases separating them. The CDR3 totals 14 residues. Germline CDR1 MDHEN, CDR2 SYDVKM. CDR3 DNA sequence: TGTGCCAGCAGTTTGGGGGGCCCAAATGAAAAACTGTTTTTT. Its translation: CASSLGGPNEKLFF.

This clonotype has a count of ten or more. The chain recombines TRBV11-2 with TRBJ2-7; the match to TRBD2 covers 7 bases. Looked up from germline, CDR1 is SGHAT and CDR2 is FQNNGV. V was pared by 6 bases and J by 4 bases, with 6 bases of the junction left unmatched. The CDR3 runs 13 residues. The CDR3, as DNA: TGTGCCAGCAGTAGGGAGGGCCTTTACGAGCAGTACTTC. Its translation: CASSREGLYEQYF.

The chain combines TRBV9 with TRBJ2-1; D perhaps matches TRBD2 (6 bases). This CDR3 is 13 amino acids long. CDR1 SGDLS and CDR2 YYNGEE come from the germline V gene. Trimming took 4 bases from V and 9 from J, leaving 14 bases between them. The CDR3 DNA sequence: TGTGCCAGCAGCCTAGATCTAGCGAGTGAGCAGTTCTTC. It specifies CASSLDLASEQFF.

The count of this clonotype is one. V is TRBV4-1 and J is TRBJ2-7, with 9 bases that match TRBD1. The germline CDR1 and CDR2 sequences are MGHRA and YSYEKL. Losses at the gene ends were 5 bases for V and 3 bases for J; bases not matched to a gene: 8. The CDR3 is made up of 15 amino acids. The CDR3 spells CASSTSRDRDYEQYF. CDR3 sequence (DNA): TGCGCCAGCAGCACTTCCCGGGACAGGGACTACGAGCAGTACTTC.

Of note for this clonotype: An end of the junction does not agree with germline; a read error may underlie this. This sequence joins TRBV11-2 and TRBJ2-5; D gene unclear. This CDR3 has 13 residues. Germline lookup yields CDR1 SGHAT and CDR2 FQNNGV. The CDR3 spells CASSFVLEEAQYF. CDR3 bases: TGCGCCAGCAGCTTTGTTCTGGAAGAGGCCCAGTACTTC.

This clonotype turned up a few times. One junction end disagrees with the germline gene, perhaps due to a read error. This sequence joins TRBV11-2 and TRBJ1-1; TRBD1 agrees at 7 bases. Germline V CDR1 and CDR2: SGHAT, FQNNGV. The CDR3 contains 16 residues. CDR3: CASSPSRGLVNTQAFF. CDR3 DNA sequence: TGTGCCAGCAGCCCGTCCAGGGGGTTGGTAAACACTCAAGCTTTCTTT.